This T cell receptor beta chain was sequenced during a study of T cells in women clearing cervical HPV infection. Whole-study context: Case blood was drawn a median roughly 150 days after lesion detection. With HLA typing for only a few women, HLA confounding remains possible.

As regards this clone: The sequence runs out 3 residues before the end of the CDR3; the remainder is reconstructed from the germline J gene.

Here immunoSEQ multiplex PCR was the method, and the copy in TCRdb shows in-frame clones only, minus some. In total, the table holds fewer than 25,000 clones. Germline V gives CDR1 ENHRY, CDR2 SYGVKD. V lost 6 bases to trimming and J lost 1 base, with 15 bases between them. The CDR3 contains 15 residues. The V gene is TRBV10-3, the J gene TRBJ1-1, with a possible D match to TRBD1 (6 bases). Sequences were obtained from blood buffy coat. The TCR originated in a woman aged 18-70 years with a cervical HPV16 infection that either progressed to CIN3+ or cleared (not recorded which). The CDR3 sequence: CAISETGDPNTEAFF. CDR3 DNA, as far as it was read: TGTGCCATCAGCGAGACAGGAGACCCGAACACTGAA.